The T cell receptor beta chain described here comes from a study of patients and donors after allogeneic stem cell transplantation. From the RT-PCR reads, TCRdb called clonotypes with MiXCR, one entry per CDR3 protein. The repertoire has hundreds of thousands of distinct CDR3 sequences, under 20% of them found once; the top ten carry around 7.9%. Sequenced: blood, either unsorted or a sorted T cell fraction (not recorded which). The TCR was taken from a human donor who was either an allogeneic HSCT recipient or a stem cell or donor lymphocyte infusion donor (not recorded which). It is not recorded whose cells these are; they may come from a transplant donor.

The CDR3 is CASSHLTGTSDEQYF. The CDR3 DNA sequence: TGCGCCAGCAGCCATCTCACCGGGACATCCGACGAGCAGTACTTC. The gene calls are TRBV4-3 and TRBJ2-7; D is perhaps TRBD1 (6 bases). V was shortened by 3 bases and J by 5 bases, with 17 bases between the two germline ends. This CDR3 comprises 15 residues. The germline V gene has CDR1 LGHNA and CDR2 YSLEER.